What follows describes a single TCR beta chain. This specimen belongs to a study of blood T cell repertoires in COVID-19. Study-wide background: Nucleic acid was either cDNA or gDNA, and it came from T cells, B-cell-depleted T cells, or PBMCs.

This CDR3 is built from 16 residues. Germline V CDR1 and CDR2: SGHVS, FNYEAQ. The V segment lost 5 bases and the J segment 0 bases; nucleotides outside the gene matches: 6. The method was immunoSEQ multiplex PCR; TCRdb's version includes in-frame clones alone and lacks a portion of them. The sample lists around 150,000 clones, around 85% occurring once. The sample taken for sequencing was peripheral blood. V and J are TRBV7-6 and TRBJ2-2; TRBD1 matches at 7 bases. This clonotype was obtained from a man in his 60s with active or convalescent COVID-19. The CDR3 loop reads CASSQRQGTNTGELFF. The CDR3 DNA sequence: TGTGCCAGCAGCCAAAGACAGGGAACGAACACCGGGGAGCTGTTTTTT. The full variable domain, rest sourced from reference TRBV7-6 and TRBJ2-2, is GAGVSQSPRYKVTKRGQDVALRCDPISGHVSLYWYRQALGQGPEFLTYFNYEAQQDKSGLPNDRFSAERPEGSISTLTIQRTEQRDSAMYRCASSQRQGTNTGELFFGEGSRLTVL.